This record covers a single T cell receptor beta chain. The source of the sample is a study of T cell responses to AZD1222 COVID-19 vaccine. Trimming took 8 bases from V and 3 from J, leaving 7 bases between them. The CDR3 has 12 amino acids. Germline loops: CDR1 ENHRY, CDR2 SYGVKD. Method: immunoSEQ multiplex PCR; TCRdb's copy keeps in-frame clones and lacks some. The profile shows 150,000 or so clones, just over 90% of them singletons. This clonotype originated in an adult who received the AZD1222 COVID-19 vaccine. The chain is built from TRBV10-3 and TRBJ2-2; possibly TRBD1 for D (5 bases). The sample in question was peripheral blood, obtained 28 days after the second AZD1222 dose. CDR3 protein: CAIQGDTGELFF. In DNA, the CDR3 is TGTGCCATCCAGGGTGACACCGGGGAGCTGTTTTTT.